Below, 21 T cell receptor beta chains from the same sample are listed, as sequenced in a study of Graves' ophthalmopathy and Graves' hyperthyroidism. Investigators amplified TCR beta CDR3 regions from RNA transcripts. After a first-round RT-PCR with HTBI primers, a second-round multiplex PCR was run. From the multiplex PCR reads, TCRdb called clonotypes with MiXCR, one entry per CDR3 protein. The repertoire includes approximately 640,000 distinct CDR3 sequences, under 50% of them detected once, and more than 2.5% sits in the top ten. Input material: peripheral blood. The origin of the receptors is an adult man with Graves' ophthalmopathy.

This clonotype was detected only a few times. The chain recombines TRBV29-1 with TRBJ1-2; TRBD1 might be the D (5 bases). The CDR3 sequence is 11 residues long. Between the trimmed V and J ends, which lost 7 bases and 3 bases, there was a span of 9 bases. Per the germline V gene, CDR1 is SQVTM and CDR2 is ANQGSEA. CDR3 DNA: TGCAGCGGTGCCAGGGACTATGGCTACACCTTC. Its translation: CSGARDYGYTF.

This clonotype was detected a few times. V and J are TRBV20-1 and TRBJ2-2; possibly TRBD2 for D (5 bases). Germline lookup yields CDR1 DFQATT and CDR2 SNEGSKA (reference sequence). This CDR3 is built from 15 residues. V shed 2 bases and J shed 7 bases, with 17 bases lying between them. The CDR3 DNA reads TGCAGTGCTAGACGAGGGCCTCCTCTGGTCGGGGAGCTGTTTTTT. Amino acids: CSARRGPPLVGELFF.

This clonotype was detected ten times or more. The chain is built from TRBV19 and TRBJ1-5, with D perhaps matching TRBD1 (5 bases). Trimming left V 6 bases short and J 3 bases short, with 15 bases between. Per germline, CDR1 LNHDA and CDR2 SQIVND (reference sequence). The CDR3 consists of 15 residues. The CDR3 sequence is CASRAGTSLNQPQHF. The CDR3 DNA reads as TGTGCCAGTAGAGCCGGGACTTCCCTCAATCAGCCCCAGCATTTT.

In this sample, this clonotype turned up a few times. The chain is built from TRBV4-2 and TRBJ2-6; the match to TRBD2 covers 14 bases. Trimming at V came to 5 bases and at J to 0 bases, leaving 6 bases not matched to a gene. Germline V gene lookup returns CDR1 LGHNA and CDR2 YNFKEQ. The CDR3 consists of 19 residues. Here the CDR3 reads CASSMTSGGEDSGANVLTF. The CDR3 DNA follows: TGTGCCAGCAGCATGACTAGCGGGGGGGAGGACTCTGGGGCCAACGTCCTGACTTTC.

V usage is TRBV7-9 and J usage is TRBJ2-7; 7 bases are a match to TRBD2. With V trimmed by 5 bases and J by 3 bases, 10 bases remained unmatched. This CDR3 region has 15 residues. Germline CDR1 SEHNR, CDR2 FQNEAQ (reference sequence). CDR3 nucleotide sequence: TGTGCCAGCAGCATGCGGGAGCCGCAAAACTACGAGCAGTACTTC. It encodes CASSMREPQNYEQYF. The full variable domain, completed using reference TRBV7-9 and TRBJ2-7, is DTGVSQNPRHKITKRGQNVTFRCDPISEHNRLYWYRQTLGQGPEFLTYFQNEAQLEKSRLLSDRFSAERPKGSFSTLEIQRTEQGDSAMYLCASSMREPQNYEQYFGPGTRLTVT.

The chain joins TRBV7-8 to TRBJ2-2; D possibly corresponds to TRBD2 (6 bases). V lost 1 base, J lost 3 bases, and 9 bases lay in between. The germline gives CDR1 SGHVS, CDR2 FQNEAQ. The CDR3 has 15 amino acids. CDR3 DNA: TGTGCCAGCAGCTTAGGTTGGGGGGACACCGGGGAGCTGTTTTTT. Amino acid sequence: CASSLGWGDTGELFF.

This clonotype was detected once. The conserved phenylalanine or tryptophan is not found at the CDR3 terminus, so this likely reflects a read error. The V call is TRBV24-1, the J call TRBJ2-5; D not resolved. The CDR3 has 13 amino acids. Germline V gene sequence: CDR1 KGHDR, CDR2 SFDVKD. V gave up 5 bases and J gave up 3 bases, with 9 bases separating them. The CDR3 protein is CATSARRKETQYL. CDR3 bases: TGTGCCACCAGTGCTAGGCGTAAAGAGACCCAGTACCTC.

The chain employs TRBV19 and TRBJ2-2; D is ambiguous. The germline V gene encodes CDR1 LNHDA and CDR2 SQIVND (reference sequence). V gave up 6 bases and J gave up 2 bases, with 19 bases separating them. This CDR3 spans 17 amino acids. This chain's CDR3 is CASSPKGGNTNTGELFF. The CDR3 DNA follows: TGTGCCAGTAGCCCGAAGGGTGGAAACACTAACACCGGGGAGCTGTTTTTT.

This chain joins TRBV7-2 and TRBJ2-6; a weak D match, TRBD1 (6 bases). Germline CDR1 is SGHTA and CDR2 is FQGNSA. V was trimmed by 2 bases and J by 0 bases, leaving 8 bases between them. The CDR3 consists of 16 residues. The CDR3 nucleotides read TGTGCCAGCAGCTTAAACAGGGCCTCTGGGGCCAACGTCCTGACTTTC. Translated, it gives CASSLNRASGANVLTF.

Concerning this clonotype: A clone one base away is much larger, so this may be a read error. V is TRBV7-9 and J is TRBJ1-2, with D tentatively TRBD1 (5 bases). The germline gives CDR1 SEHNR, CDR2 FQNEAQ (reference sequence). This CDR3 spans 15 amino acids. The V gene lost 5 bases and the J gene lost 5 bases, with 18 bases spanning the gap. This CDR3 reads CASSGTLGTAYGYTF. The CDR3 DNA reads as TGTGCCAGCAGCGGCACTCTTGGGACCGCTTATGGCTACACCTTC.

This chain connects TRBV12-5 to TRBJ1-2, with D possibly being TRBD1 (5 bases). CDR3 size: 13 residues. The V end lost 1 base, the J end lost 3 bases, and 6 bases lay between the germline ends. Germline V gives CDR1 LGHNT, CDR2 FRNRAP. The CDR3 here is CASGLAGYYGYTF. DNA of the CDR3: TGTGCTAGTGGTTTGGCAGGGTACTATGGCTACACCTTC.

In regard to this clonotype: A read error is possible here, since a much larger clone lies one base away. This chain joins TRBV5-1 and TRBJ1-2; tentative D call: TRBD1 (6 bases). The CDR3 loop spans 14 amino acids. Looked up from germline, CDR1 is SGHRS and CDR2 is YFSETQ. The CDR3 DNA reads TGCGCCAGCGGCTTTACCACAGGGTGGCATGGCTACACCTTC. As protein: CASGFTTGWHGYTF.

This clonotype was picked up many times. This CDR3 is CASSVTGTVEKLFF. CDR3 in DNA: TGTGCCAGCAGTGTGACAGGGACCGTTGAAAAACTGTTTTTT. The chain recombines TRBV2 with TRBJ1-4; 7 nucleotides line up with TRBD1. V lost 4 bases and J lost 7; bases outside the gene matches: 6. Germline V gene sequence: CDR1 SNHLY, CDR2 FYNNEI. The CDR3 spans 14 residues.

This clonotype was seen repeatedly, ten times or more. The chain employs TRBV6-4 and TRBJ1-2; D not resolved. CDR1 MRHNA and CDR2 SNTAGT come from the germline V gene. The CDR3 contains 13 residues. The ends were cut back, 2 bases at V and 8 bases at J, with 12 bases in the middle. Here the CDR3 DNA reads TGTGCCAGCAGTGACGGCGAGCGCGGCGGCTACACCTTC. Amino acid sequence: CASSDGERGGYTF.

A note on this clonotype: A read error is likely, as this CDR3 ends without the conserved phenylalanine or tryptophan. The DNA is left out, because the CDR3 cannot be placed on it with certainty; the CDR3 is given as TCRdb lists it. Here the CDR3 reads CASSLEGLNS. The chain combines TRBV7-8 with TRBJ1-1; no check of the table's D call, TRBD1, against the DNA was made. The CDR3 spans 10 residues, counting both ends. CDR1 is SGHVS, CDR2 FQNEAQ, per germline.

The V gene is TRBV2, the J gene TRBJ2-2; D is possibly TRBD1 (5 bases). The CDR3 is 17 residues long. CDR1 is SNHLY, CDR2 FYNNEI, per germline. Trimming took off 5 bases at V and 6 bases at J, with 22 bases between the two ends. CDR3: CASSYFPRAGSAGELFF. For the CDR3, the DNA is TGTGCCAGCAGTTACTTTCCTAGGGCAGGGTCGGCCGGGGAGCTGTTTTTT.

A word on this clonotype: Germline is not matched at one junction end, which may reflect a read error. The V gene is TRBV15, the J gene TRBJ1-5, with a tentative D call TRBD1 (6 bases). The CDR3 extends over 13 amino acids. CDR1 is LNHNV, CDR2 YYDKDF, per germline (reference sequence). The CDR3 is CATSAGDNEPQHF. The CDR3 DNA follows: TGTGCCACCAGCGCAGGGGACAATGAGCCCCAGCATTTT. The whole variable domain, filled in from reference TRBV15 and TRBJ1-5, reads DAMVIQNPRYQVTQFGKPVTLSCSQTLNHNVMYWYQQKSSQAPKLLFHYYDKDFNNEADTPDNFQSRRPNTSFCFLDIRSPGLGDTAMYLCATSAGDNEPQHFGDGTRLSIL.

As DNA, the CDR3 is TGTGCCAGCAAGCAGGGGGGGGCTATCTACAATGAGCAGTTCTTC. Encoded protein: CASKQGGAIYNEQFF. The chain is built from TRBV2 and TRBJ2-1, with D possibly being TRBD1 or TRBD2 (7 bases each). The V end was cut by 7 bases, the J end by 3 bases, with 16 bases between. This CDR3 contains 15 residues. Per the germline V gene, CDR1 is SNHLY and CDR2 is FYNNEI.

This clonotype has ten or more counts. This sequence joins TRBV7-2 and TRBJ1-2; 7 nucleotides align to TRBD1. The germline V gene encodes CDR1 SGHTA and CDR2 FQGNSA. With 6 bases clipped from V and 6 bases from J, the junction kept 4 bases outside the gene matches. This CDR3 region has 12 residues. The CDR3 reads CASSDRVNGYTF. Written as DNA, the CDR3 is TGTGCCAGCAGTGACAGGGTCAATGGCTACACCTTC. The whole variable domain, remainder taken from reference TRBV7-2 and TRBJ1-2, is GAGVSQSPSNKVTEKGKDVELRCDPISGHTALYWYRQSLGQGLEFLIYFQGNSAPDKSGLPSDRFSAERTGGSVSTLTIQRTQQEDSAVYLCASSDRVNGYTFGSGTRLTVV.

The rearrangement uses TRBV12-3 or TRBV12-4 and TRBJ2-2, with TRBD2 identical over 10 bases. This CDR3 comprises 17 residues. With V trimmed by 5 bases and J by 0 bases, 6 bases remained unmatched. DNA of the CDR3: TGTGCCAGCAGTCCCGGGACTAGCGCTTCGAACACCGGGGAGCTGTTTTTT. Amino acids: CASSPGTSASNTGELFF.

This clonotype was detected many times. The chain combines TRBV29-1 with TRBJ2-2; D is possibly TRBD2 (6 bases). The germline V and J ends were trimmed by 6 bases and 5 bases, with 7 bases remaining between them. In germline, CDR1 is SQVTM, CDR2 ANQGSEA. The CDR3 loop spans 11 amino acids. CDR3 region: CSVGLTGELFF. CDR3 sequence (DNA): TGCAGCGTCGGACTAACCGGGGAGCTGTTTTTT.